The table lists the clone carrying this T cell receptor beta chain with a few counts. TCRdb fed the RT-PCR reads into MiXCR, producing one record per CDR3 protein. The table has around 200,000 distinct CDR3 sequences, about 37% seen once. Per germline, CDR1 SGHVS and CDR2 FNYEAQ. With 1 base removed from V and 8 bases from J, the gap between germline ends came to 14 bases. The CDR3 extends over 14 amino acids. This record comes from a study of patients and donors after allogeneic stem cell transplantation. Input material: blood, either unsorted or a sorted T cell fraction (not recorded which). The V and J genes are TRBV7-6 and TRBJ1-2, with a weak D call TRBD1 (6 bases). This receptor was identified in a human donor who was either an allogeneic HSCT recipient or a stem cell or donor lymphocyte infusion donor (not recorded which). It is not recorded whose cells these are; they may come from a transplant donor. The CDR3 reads CASSLGQEMWGYTF. CDR3 DNA: TGTGCCAGCAGCTTAGGACAGGAGATGTGGGGCTACACCTTC.